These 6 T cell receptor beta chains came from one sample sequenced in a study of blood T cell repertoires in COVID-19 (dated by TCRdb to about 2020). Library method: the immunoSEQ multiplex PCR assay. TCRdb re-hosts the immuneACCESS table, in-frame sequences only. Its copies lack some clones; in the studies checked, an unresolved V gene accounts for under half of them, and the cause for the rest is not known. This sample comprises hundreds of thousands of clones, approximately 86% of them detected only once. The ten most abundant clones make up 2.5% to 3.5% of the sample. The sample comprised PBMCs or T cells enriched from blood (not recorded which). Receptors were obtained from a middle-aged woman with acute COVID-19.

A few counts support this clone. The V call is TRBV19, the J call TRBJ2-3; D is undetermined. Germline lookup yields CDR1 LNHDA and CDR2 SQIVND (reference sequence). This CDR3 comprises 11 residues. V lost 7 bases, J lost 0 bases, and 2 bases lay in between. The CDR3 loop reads CASTSTDTQYF. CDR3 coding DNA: TGTGCCAGTACAAGCACAGATACGCAGTATTTT.

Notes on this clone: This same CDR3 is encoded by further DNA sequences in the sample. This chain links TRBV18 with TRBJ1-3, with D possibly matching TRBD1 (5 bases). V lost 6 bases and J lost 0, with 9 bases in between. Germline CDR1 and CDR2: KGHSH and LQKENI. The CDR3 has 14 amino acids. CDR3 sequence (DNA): TGTGCCAGCTCTCCAGGGAGCTCTGGAAACACCATATATTTT. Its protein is CASSPGSSGNTIYF.

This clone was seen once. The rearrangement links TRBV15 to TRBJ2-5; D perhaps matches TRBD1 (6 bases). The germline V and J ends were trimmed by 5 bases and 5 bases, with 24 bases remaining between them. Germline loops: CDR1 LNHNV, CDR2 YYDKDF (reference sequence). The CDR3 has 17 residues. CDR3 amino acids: CATSLTEKGQPRETQYF. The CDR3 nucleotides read TGTGCCACCAGCCTCACCGAGAAAGGACAGCCTAGGGAGACCCAGTACTTC.

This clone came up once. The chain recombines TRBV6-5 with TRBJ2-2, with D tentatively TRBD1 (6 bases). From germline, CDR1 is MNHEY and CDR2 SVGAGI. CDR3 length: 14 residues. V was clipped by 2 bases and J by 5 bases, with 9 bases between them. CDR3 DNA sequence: TGTGCCAGCAGTTACAGGGGGTATACCGGGGAGCTGTTTTTT. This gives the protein CASSYRGYTGELFF.

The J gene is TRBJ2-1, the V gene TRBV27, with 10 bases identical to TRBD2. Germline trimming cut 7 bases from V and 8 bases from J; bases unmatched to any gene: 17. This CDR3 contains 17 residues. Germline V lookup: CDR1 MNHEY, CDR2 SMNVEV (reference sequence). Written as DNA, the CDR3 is TGTGCCAGCACCACCCGACTAGCGGGCCTTAAATTCGATGAGCAGTTCTTC. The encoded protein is CASTTRLAGLKFDEQFF.

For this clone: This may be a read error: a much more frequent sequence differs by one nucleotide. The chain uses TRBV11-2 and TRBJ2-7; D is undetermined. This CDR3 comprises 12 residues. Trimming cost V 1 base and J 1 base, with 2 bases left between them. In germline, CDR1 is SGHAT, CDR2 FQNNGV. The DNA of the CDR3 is TGTGCCAGCAGCTTAGTATCCTACGAGCAGTACTTC. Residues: CASSLVSYEQYF.